The clone carrying this TCR beta chain occurred many times. Its specificity is not known. This sample was taken from a study of beta chain features in type 1 diabetes. Sequencing targeted expressed TCRB transcripts, as all isolated RNA had been reverse transcribed. Sequencing was performed with immunoSEQ multiplex PCR; in TCRdb, only in-frame clones are kept and a portion is missing. The sample lists 600,000 to 700,000 clones, 12% occurring once. Study outcomes and limitations: Patients' naive, central memory and regulatory TCRB repertoires appeared more alike than those of healthy donors. Moderate yet significant TCRB CDR3 shortening was seen in Type 1 diabetes patients in all four CD4+ subsets.

This sequence originates from a man aged 30 to 45 with type 1 diabetes. The source material was naive CD4+ T cells from blood.

This CDR3 is CAIGAQETVLTF. CDR3 nucleotide sequence: TGTGCCATCGGCGCCCAGGAGACGGTCCTGACTTTC. V is TRBV10-3 and J is TRBJ2-6, with D unresolved. There are 12 residues in the CDR3. The germline gives CDR1 ENHRY, CDR2 SYGVKD. Trimming left V 8 bases short and J 13 bases short, with 15 bases between.